This T cell receptor (beta chain) came from a study of CD8 T cells in Susac syndrome. A quantity of roughly 0.5 to 1 ug RNA underwent reverse transcription using random hexamers. TCRdb ran MiXCR on the immunoSEQ multiplex PCR reads and lists one entry per CDR3 protein. The repertoire includes about 190,000 distinct CDR3 sequences, roughly 95% of them detected once, and approximately 0.089% sits in the top ten. The V end lost 5 bases, the J end lost 0 bases, and 11 bases lay between the germline ends. Germline V CDR1 and CDR2: PRHDT, FYEKMQ (reference sequence). CDR3 length equals 14 residues. Recently defined diagnostic criteria classed the Susac syndrome patients as definite or probable.

The genes are TRBV13 and TRBJ2-7; D may be TRBD2 (5 bases). What was sequenced was CD4+ T cells from PBMCs. This receptor was taken from a human donor with Susac syndrome. The DNA of the CDR3 is TGTGCCAGCAGCCCGGGATGGGGCTCCTACGAGCAGTACTTC. Residues: CASSPGWGSYEQYF.